The 5 T cell receptor beta chains below all came from one sample that was sequenced in a study of T-cell memory formation after mild COVID-19. TCRdb re-derived calls from the 5' RACE reads in MiXCR, one entry per CDR3 protein. Here the sample spans 560,000 or so distinct CDR3 sequences, approximately 15% being singletons. The sequenced material came from PBMCs or a T cell subset sorted from them (not recorded which). Every receptor here comes from an adult woman who had mild COVID-19 (a few samples of this study predate the infection). Cell type and time point are not known.

This chain connects TRBV4-1 to TRBJ2-7, with 7 positions matching TRBD2. The CDR3 covers 16 residues. Trimming took 3 bases from V and 5 from J; bases not matched to a gene: 13. The germline V gene has CDR1 MGHRA and CDR2 YSYEKL. The CDR3 DNA sequence: TGCGCCAGCAGCCAGGAGCGGGGCGGGAGTTTCCACGAGCAGTACTTC. Protein product: CASSQERGGSFHEQYF.

This clonotype was recorded a few times. This chain uses TRBV7-9 with TRBJ2-3; maybe TRBD1 (5 bases). Per germline, CDR1 SEHNR and CDR2 FQNEAQ (reference sequence). V dropped 7 bases and J dropped 2 bases, with 13 bases sitting between them. The CDR3 length is 14 residues. Written as DNA, the CDR3 is TGTGCCAGCATCCGAGACAGCCTCACAGATACGCAGTATTTT. Its translation: CASIRDSLTDTQYF.

This chain connects TRBV29-1 to TRBJ1-1; unclear D gene. Trimming stripped 3 bases from V and 4 bases from J, with 12 bases between. This CDR3 spans 13 amino acids. From germline, CDR1 is SQVTM and CDR2 ANQGSEA. The CDR3 DNA reads as TGCAGCGTTGACCCAGGAACCTCCACTGAAGCTTTCTTT. It specifies CSVDPGTSTEAFF.

The rearrangement joins TRBV5-1 to TRBJ2-7; TRBD1 agrees at 12 bases. The length of the CDR3 is 15 residues. The V gene's germline CDR1 is SGHRS and CDR2 YFSETQ. V shed 4 bases and J 7 bases; nucleotides not matched to a gene: 9. CDR3 in DNA: TGCGCCAGCAGCATAACCGGGACAGGGGGCTTTGAGCAGTACTTC. It codes for CASSITGTGGFEQYF.

This clonotype appeared a few times. The genes are TRBV5-1 and TRBJ2-3; 7 nucleotides line up with TRBD2. Germline trimming cut 4 bases from V and 5 bases from J; bases unmatched to any gene: 7. CDR3 length equals 14 residues. CDR1 and CDR2 (germline): SGHRS, YFSETQ. The CDR3 is CASSPPSGGDTQYF. Here the CDR3 DNA reads TGCGCCAGCAGCCCGCCTTCGGGGGGAGATACGCAGTATTTT.